This entry lists 3 T cell receptor beta chains sequenced from one sample in a study of T cells in Graves' hyperthyroidism and ophthalmopathy. Regions amplified from RNA transcripts were the TCR beta CDR3 regions. RT-PCR in the first round (using the HTBI primer set) targeted the TCR CDR3. TCRdb reanalysed the multiplex PCR reads using MiXCR and keeps one entry per CDR3 protein. The data contain some 350,000 distinct CDR3 sequences, 13% to 15% of them singletons. The sequencing input was blood. The receptors were sampled from a woman in her fifties or sixties with Graves' ophthalmopathy.

There are many counts of this clonotype. This chain connects TRBV3-1 to TRBJ1-1; perhaps TRBD1 as D (6 bases). Between the trimmed V and J ends, which lost 1 base and 5 bases, there was a span of 14 bases. This CDR3 is 15 amino acids long. Germline CDR1 and CDR2: LGHDT and YNNKEL (reference sequence). The CDR3 sequence is CASSQAPSRGTEAFF. The CDR3 bases are TGTGCCAGCAGCCAAGCCCCCTCAAGGGGGACTGAAGCTTTCTTT.

This clonotype occurred many times. The rearrangement uses TRBV20-1 and TRBJ2-3; 8 positions agree with TRBD2. Losses at the gene ends were 1 base for V and 2 bases for J; bases not matched to a gene: 5. The germline V gene has CDR1 DFQATT and CDR2 SNEGSKA (reference sequence). The CDR3 totals 15 residues. CDR3 loop: CSARGGLVNTDTQYF. The DNA of the CDR3 is TGCAGTGCTAGAGGGGGACTAGTTAACACAGATACGCAGTATTTT.

This clonotype turned up a few times. The chain carries TRBV6-1 and TRBJ2-7, with D perhaps being TRBD1 or TRBD2 (6 bases each). Germline-derived CDR1 and CDR2 are MNHNS and SASEGT. The CDR3 totals 17 residues. Trimming cost V 6 bases and J 2 bases, with 23 bases left between them. CDR3 sequence (DNA): TGTGCCAGCAGCCACCCGGGGGCTACCATCCCCACCTACGAGCAGTACTTC. It codes for CASSHPGATIPTYEQYF.